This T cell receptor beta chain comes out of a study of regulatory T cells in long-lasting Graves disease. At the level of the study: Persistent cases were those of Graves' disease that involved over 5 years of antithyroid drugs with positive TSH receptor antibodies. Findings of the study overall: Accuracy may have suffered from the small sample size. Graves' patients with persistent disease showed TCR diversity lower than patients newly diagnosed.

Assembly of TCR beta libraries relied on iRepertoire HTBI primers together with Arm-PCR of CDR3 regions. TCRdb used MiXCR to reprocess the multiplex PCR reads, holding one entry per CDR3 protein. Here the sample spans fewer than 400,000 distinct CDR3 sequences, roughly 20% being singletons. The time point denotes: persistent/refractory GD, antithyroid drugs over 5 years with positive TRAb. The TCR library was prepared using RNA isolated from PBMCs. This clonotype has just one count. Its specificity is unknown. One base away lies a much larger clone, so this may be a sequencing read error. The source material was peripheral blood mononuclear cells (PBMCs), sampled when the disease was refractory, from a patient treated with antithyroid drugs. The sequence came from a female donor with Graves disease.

CDR3 in DNA: TGTGCAACCGACTGGGGGTCAGAGACCCAGTACTTC. As protein: CATDWGSETQYF. This chain joins TRBV30 and TRBJ2-5; possibly TRBD1 or TRBD2 for D (5 bases each). CDR1 is GTSNPN and CDR2 is SVGIG in the germline V gene (reference sequence). The CDR3 loop spans 12 amino acids.